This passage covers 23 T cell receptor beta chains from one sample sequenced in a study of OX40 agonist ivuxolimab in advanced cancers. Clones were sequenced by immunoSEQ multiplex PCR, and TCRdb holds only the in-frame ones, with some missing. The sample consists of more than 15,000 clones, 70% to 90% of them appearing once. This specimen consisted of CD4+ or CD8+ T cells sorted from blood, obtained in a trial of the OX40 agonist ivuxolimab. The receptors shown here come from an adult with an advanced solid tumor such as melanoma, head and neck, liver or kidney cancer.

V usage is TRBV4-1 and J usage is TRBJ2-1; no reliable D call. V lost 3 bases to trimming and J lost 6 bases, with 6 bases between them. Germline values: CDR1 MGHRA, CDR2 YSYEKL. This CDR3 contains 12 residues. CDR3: CASSHQVNEQFF. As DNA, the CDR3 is TGCGCCAGCAGCCATCAGGTCAATGAGCAGTTCTTC.

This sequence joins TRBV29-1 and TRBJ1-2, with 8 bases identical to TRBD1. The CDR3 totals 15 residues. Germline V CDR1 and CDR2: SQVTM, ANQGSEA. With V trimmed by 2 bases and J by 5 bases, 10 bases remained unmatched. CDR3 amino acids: CSVEWQGAHTYGYTF. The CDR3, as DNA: TGCAGCGTTGAATGGCAGGGGGCCCATACATATGGCTACACCTTC.

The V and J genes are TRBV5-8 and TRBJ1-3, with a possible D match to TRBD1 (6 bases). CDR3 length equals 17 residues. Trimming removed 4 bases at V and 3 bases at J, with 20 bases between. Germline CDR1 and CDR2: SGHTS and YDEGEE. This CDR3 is CASSPYTGGFRGNTIYF. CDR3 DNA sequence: TGTGCCAGCAGCCCATACACCGGGGGCTTCCGTGGAAACACCATATATTTT. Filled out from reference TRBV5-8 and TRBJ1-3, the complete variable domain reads EAGVTQSPTHLIKTRGQQATLRCSPISGHTSVYWYQQALGLGLQFLLWYDEGEERNRGNFPPRFSGRQFPNYSSELNVNALELEDSALYLCASSPYTGGFRGNTIYFGEGSWLTVV.

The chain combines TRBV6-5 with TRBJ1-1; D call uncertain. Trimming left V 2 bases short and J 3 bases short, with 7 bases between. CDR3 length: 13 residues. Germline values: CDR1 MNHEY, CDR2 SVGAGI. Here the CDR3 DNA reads TGTGCCAGCAGTTACGAACATTACACTGAAGCTTTCTTT. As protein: CASSYEHYTEAFF.

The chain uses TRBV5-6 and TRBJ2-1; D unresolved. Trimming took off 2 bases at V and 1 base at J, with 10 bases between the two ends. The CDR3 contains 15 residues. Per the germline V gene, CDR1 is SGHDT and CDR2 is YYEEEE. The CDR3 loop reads CASSLNSRSYNEQFF. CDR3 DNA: TGTGCCAGCAGCTTAAACTCGCGTTCCTACAATGAGCAGTTCTTC. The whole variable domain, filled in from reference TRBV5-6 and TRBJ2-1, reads DAGVTQSPTHLIKTRGQQVTLRCSPKSGHDTVSWYQQALGQGPQFIFQYYEEEERQRGNFPDRFSGHQFPNYSSELNVNALLLGDSALYLCASSLNSRSYNEQFFGPGTRLTVL.

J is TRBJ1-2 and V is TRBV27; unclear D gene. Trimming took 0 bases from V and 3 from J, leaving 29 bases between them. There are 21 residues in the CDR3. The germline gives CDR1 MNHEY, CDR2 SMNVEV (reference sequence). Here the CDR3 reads CASSLSNPERLRRILDYGYTF. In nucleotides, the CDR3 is TGTGCCAGCAGTTTATCGAATCCCGAGCGCTTGAGAAGGATCTTGGACTATGGCTACACCTTC.

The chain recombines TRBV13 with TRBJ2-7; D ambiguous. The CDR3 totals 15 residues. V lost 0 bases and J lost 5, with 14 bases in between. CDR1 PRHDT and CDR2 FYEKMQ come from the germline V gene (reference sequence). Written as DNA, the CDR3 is TGTGCCAGCAGCTTAGGCCCGGATTTAGGGAACGAGCAGTACTTC. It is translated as CASSLGPDLGNEQYF.

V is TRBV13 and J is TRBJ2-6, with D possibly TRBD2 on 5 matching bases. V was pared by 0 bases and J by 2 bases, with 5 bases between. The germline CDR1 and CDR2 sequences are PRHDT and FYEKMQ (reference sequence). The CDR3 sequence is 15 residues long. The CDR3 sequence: CASSLGRAGANVLTF. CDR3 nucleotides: TGTGCCAGCAGCTTAGGGAGGGCTGGGGCCAACGTCCTGACTTTC.

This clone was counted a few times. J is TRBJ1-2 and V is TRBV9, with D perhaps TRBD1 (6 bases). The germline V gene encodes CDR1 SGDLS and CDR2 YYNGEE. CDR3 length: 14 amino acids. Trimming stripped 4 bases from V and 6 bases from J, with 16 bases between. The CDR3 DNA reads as TGTGCCAGCAGCCACCGACAGGAAAGGAATGGCTACACCTTC. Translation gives CASSHRQERNGYTF.

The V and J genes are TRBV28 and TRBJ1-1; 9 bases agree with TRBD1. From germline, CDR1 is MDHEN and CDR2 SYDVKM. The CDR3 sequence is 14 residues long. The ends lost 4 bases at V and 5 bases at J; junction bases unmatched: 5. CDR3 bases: TGTGCCAGCAGTTCCGGACAGGGGAGGACTGAAGCTTTCTTT. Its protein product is CASSSGQGRTEAFF.

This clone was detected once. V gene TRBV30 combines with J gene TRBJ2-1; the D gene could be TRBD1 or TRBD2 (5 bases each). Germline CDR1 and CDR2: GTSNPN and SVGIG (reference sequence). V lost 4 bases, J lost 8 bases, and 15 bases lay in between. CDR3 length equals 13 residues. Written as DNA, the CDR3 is TGTGCCTGGACCCCCGGGGCGGGCTATGAGCAGTTCTTC. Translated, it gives CAWTPGAGYEQFF. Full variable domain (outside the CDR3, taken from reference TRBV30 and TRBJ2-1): SQTIHQWPATLVQPVGSPLSLECTVEGTSNPNLYWYRQAAGRGLQLLFYSVGIGQISSEVPQNLSASRPQDRQFILSSKKLLLSDSGFYLCAWTPGAGYEQFFGPGTRLTVL.

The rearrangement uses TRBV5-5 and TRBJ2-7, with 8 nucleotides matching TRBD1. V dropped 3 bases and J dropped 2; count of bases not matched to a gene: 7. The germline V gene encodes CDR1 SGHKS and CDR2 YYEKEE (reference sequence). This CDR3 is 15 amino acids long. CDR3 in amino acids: CASSSPDRAPYEQYF. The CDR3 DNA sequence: TGTGCCAGCAGCTCCCCGGACAGGGCTCCCTACGAGCAGTACTTC.

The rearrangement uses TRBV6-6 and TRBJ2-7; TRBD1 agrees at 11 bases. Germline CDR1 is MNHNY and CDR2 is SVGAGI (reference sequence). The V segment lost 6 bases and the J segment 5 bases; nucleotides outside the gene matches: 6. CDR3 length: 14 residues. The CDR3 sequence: CASSPDRGLDEQYF. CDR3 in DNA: TGTGCCAGCAGCCCGGACAGGGGGCTTGACGAGCAGTACTTC.

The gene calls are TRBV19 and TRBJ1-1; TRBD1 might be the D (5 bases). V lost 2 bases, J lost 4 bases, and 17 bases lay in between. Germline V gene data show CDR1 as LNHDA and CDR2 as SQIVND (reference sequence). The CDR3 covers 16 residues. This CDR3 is CASSILGRGMSTEAFF. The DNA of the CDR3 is TGTGCCAGTAGTATATTGGGGAGGGGAATGAGCACTGAAGCTTTCTTT.

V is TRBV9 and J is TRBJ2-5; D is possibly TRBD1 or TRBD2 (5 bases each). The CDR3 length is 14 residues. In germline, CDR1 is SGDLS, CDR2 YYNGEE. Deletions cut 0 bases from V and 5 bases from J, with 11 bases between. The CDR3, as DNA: TGTGCCAGCAGCGTAGTTGGGGGATTGGAGACCCAGTACTTC. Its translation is CASSVVGGLETQYF.

The chain's CDR3 is CASSFLLAGDLGQFF. The CDR3, as DNA: TGTGCCAGCAGCTTCCTACTAGCGGGAGATTTAGGGCAGTTCTTC. V gene TRBV5-5 combines with J gene TRBJ2-1; 11 nucleotides agree with TRBD2. The trim removed 2 bases at V and 12 bases at J, leaving 10 bases unmatched. Germline V lookup: CDR1 SGHKS, CDR2 YYEKEE (reference sequence). The CDR3 consists of 15 residues. Full variable domain (rest looked up from reference TRBV5-5 and TRBJ2-1): DAGVTQSPTHLIKTRGQQVTLRCSPISGHKSVSWYQQVLGQGPQFIFQYYEKEERGRGNFPDRFSARQFPNYSSELNVNALLLGDSALYLCASSFLLAGDLGQFFGPGTRLTVL.

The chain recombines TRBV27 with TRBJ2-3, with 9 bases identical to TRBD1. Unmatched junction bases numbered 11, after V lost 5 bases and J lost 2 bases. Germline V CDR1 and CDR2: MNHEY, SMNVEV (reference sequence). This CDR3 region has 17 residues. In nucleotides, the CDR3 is TGTGCCAGCAGTCCTCCCCCGACAGGGGGACTCACAGATACGCAGTATTTT. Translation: CASSPPPTGGLTDTQYF.

The CDR3 loop reads CASSQGDPYEQYF. CDR3 sequence (DNA): TGCGCCAGCAGCCAAGGGGACCCCTACGAGCAGTACTTC. The chain combines TRBV4-1 with TRBJ2-7, with D perhaps being TRBD1 or TRBD2 (5 bases each). CDR1 is MGHRA, CDR2 YSYEKL, per germline. The V end was cut by 1 base, the J end by 2 bases, with 6 bases between. The CDR3 has 13 residues.

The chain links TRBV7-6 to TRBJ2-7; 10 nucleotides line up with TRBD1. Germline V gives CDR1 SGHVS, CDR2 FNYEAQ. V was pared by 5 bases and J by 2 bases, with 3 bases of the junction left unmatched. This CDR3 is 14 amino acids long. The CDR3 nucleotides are TGTGCCAGCAGCCGCGGACAGGGGGCCTACGAGCAGTACTTC. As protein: CASSRGQGAYEQYF.

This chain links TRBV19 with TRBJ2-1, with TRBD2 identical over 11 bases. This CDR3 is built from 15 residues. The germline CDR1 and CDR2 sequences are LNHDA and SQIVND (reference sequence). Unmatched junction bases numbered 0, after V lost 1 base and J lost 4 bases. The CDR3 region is CASSIGTSGYNEQFF. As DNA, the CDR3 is TGTGCCAGTAGTATAGGGACTAGCGGGTACAATGAGCAGTTCTTC.

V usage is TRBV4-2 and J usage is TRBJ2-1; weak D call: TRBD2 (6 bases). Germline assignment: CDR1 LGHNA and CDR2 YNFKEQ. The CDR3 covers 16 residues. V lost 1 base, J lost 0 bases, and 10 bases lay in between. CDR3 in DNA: TGTGCCAGCAGCCAAGCGGTCGGGAGCTCCTACAATGAGCAGTTCTTC. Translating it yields CASSQAVGSSYNEQFF.

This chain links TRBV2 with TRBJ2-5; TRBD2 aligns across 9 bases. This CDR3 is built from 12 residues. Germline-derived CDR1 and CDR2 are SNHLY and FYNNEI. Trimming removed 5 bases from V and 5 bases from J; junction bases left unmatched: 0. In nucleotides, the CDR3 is TGTGCCAGCAGTAGCGGGGGGGAGACCCAGTACTTC. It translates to CASSSGGETQYF.

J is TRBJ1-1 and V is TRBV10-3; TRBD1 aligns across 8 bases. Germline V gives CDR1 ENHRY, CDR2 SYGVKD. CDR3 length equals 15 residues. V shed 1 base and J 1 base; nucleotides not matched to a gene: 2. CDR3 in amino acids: CAISELGQGNTEAFF. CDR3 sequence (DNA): TGTGCCATCAGTGAGTTAGGACAGGGGAACACTGAAGCTTTCTTT.